A selection of T cell receptor beta chains follows, all from one sample in a study of post-analysis software for immune sequencing data. TCRdb recomputed calls from the PCR reads with MiXCR, one row per CDR3 protein. The data contain some 800,000 distinct CDR3 sequences, roughly 46% of them singletons. Material: blood. These receptors all stem from a girl aged 10-17 years with multiple sclerosis. Both conserved end residues are part of each CDR3. The order of the fields is clone size, D gene, V gene, J gene, CDR3 DNA, CDR3 protein. A D gene is named only where the DNA matches it firmly. Clone size is given for some rows only: seen once, a few or many times, or a class if the clone is expanded.

>-|-|TRBV20-1|TRBJ1-2
TGCAGTGCTAGAGATCGTGTAGGGAACTATGGCTACACCTTC
CSARDRVGNYGYTF
>-|TRBD1|TRBV20-1|TRBJ2-5
TGCAGTGCTAGGTTGACAGGGGCCGAGACCCAGTACTTC
CSARLTGAETQYF
>-|-|TRBV20-1|TRBJ2-1
TGCAGTGCTAGAGATGACCGGAGGGAGACCTACAATGAGCAGTTCTTC
CSARDDRRETYNEQFF
>-|-|TRBV20-1|TRBJ1-5
TGCAGTGCCGAGGACGGGGTGGCTCAGCCCCAGCATTTT
CSAEDGVAQPQHF
>-|-|TRBV29-1|TRBJ2-1
TGCAGTTTCTTCGAGGGTGAGCAGTTCTTC
CSFFEGEQFF
>-|-|TRBV7-8|TRBJ2-7
TGTGCCAGCGCCCCGGTGAGACCTAGGGTGACGAGCTACGAGCAGTACTTC
CASAPVRPRVTSYEQYF
>few|-|TRBV6-5|TRBJ1-4
TGTGCCAGCAGTTACTCATCCAGGGGACGAGAAAAACTGTTTTTT
CASSYSSRGREKLFF
>-|TRBD1|TRBV7-9|TRBJ2-1
TGTGCCAGCAGCCTGACGACAGGGGACCCGTTCTTC
CASSLTTGDPFF
>-|TRBD1|TRBV5-1|TRBJ2-7
TGCGCCAGCAGCTTGACCCAGGGGGCCGACGAGCAGTACTTC
CASSLTQGADEQYF
>few|TRBD2|TRBV9|TRBJ2-3
TGTGCCAGCAGCGGCGGGACTAGCGGGAGATCGGGTATAGATACGCAGTATTTT
CASSGGTSGRSGIDTQYF
>-|-|TRBV7-8|TRBJ1-6
TGTGCCAGCAGCTCCGAACCAGTGGGGGTTTCACCCCTCCACTTT
CASSSEPVGVSPLHF
>-|TRBD1|TRBV18|TRBJ2-1
TGTGCCAGCTCACCGTCGACAGGGGTTCTTAGGCATGAGCAGTTCTTC
CASSPSTGVLRHEQFF
>-|-|TRBV12-3/TRBV12-4|TRBJ1-2
TGTGCCAGCAGTTTAGCCCCTCCGGTACCTAACTATGGCTACACCTTC
CASSLAPPVPNYGYTF
>-|-|TRBV20-1|TRBJ2-5
TGCAGTGCTTTTACTGAGGGCTTAGAGCAGTACTTC
CSAFTEGLEQYF
>few|-|TRBV6-5|TRBJ2-7
TGTGCCAACAGTCCGGGTCCTATCTACGAGCAGTACTTC
CANSPGPIYEQYF
>-|-|TRBV29-1|TRBJ2-1
TGCCTATTTACGGGATACAATGAGCAGTTCTTC
CLFTGYNEQFF
>few|-|TRBV6-6|TRBJ2-1
TGTGCCAGCAGCCCTTCAGTAGCGGCGAACGACAATGAGCAGTTCTTC
CASSPSVAANDNEQFF
>-|TRBD2|TRBV20-1|TRBJ2-1
TGCAGTGCTAGACGATCTAGCGGGACCTACAATGAGCAGTTCTTC
CSARRSSGTYNEQFF
>-|-|TRBV5-5|TRBJ2-1
TGTGCCAGCAGCTTGGAGCCCGACAGTTGGTACAATGAGCAGTTCTTC
CASSLEPDSWYNEQFF
>few|TRBD1|TRBV5-1|TRBJ2-7
TGCGCCAGCAGCTTCGAGGGACAGGGGGCAAACGAGCAGTACTTC
CASSFEGQGANEQYF
>few|TRBD2|TRBV29-1|TRBJ2-1
TGCAGCGTCAGACTAGCGGGCGGCCCGGGGGACAATGAGCAGTTCTTC
CSVRLAGGPGDNEQFF
>-|-|TRBV27|TRBJ2-1
TGTGCCAGCAGTTTATCGGGGGCCTACTCCTACAATGAGCAGTTCTTC
CASSLSGAYSYNEQFF
>few|-|TRBV6-5|TRBJ2-5
TGTGCCAGCAGTTACTCTAGCCCGGAGGAGACCCAGTACTTC
CASSYSSPEETQYF
>few|-|TRBV7-2|TRBJ2-7
TGTGCCAGCAGCTTGATTACGCCCACCTACGAGCAGTACTTC
CASSLITPTYEQYF
>-|-|TRBV7-9|TRBJ1-1
TGTGCCAGCAGCTTAGGGGCGCGAAATGAAGCTTTCTTT
CASSLGARNEAFF
>-|-|TRBV28|TRBJ1-2
TGTGCCAGCAGTTCGACAGGCTCCCAGGAATATGGCTACACCTTC
CASSSTGSQEYGYTF
>few|-|TRBV7-2|TRBJ2-3
TGTGCCAGCAGCTTAAGACGAGGTCGGGCCCTTCCTCGGGATACGCAGTATTTT
CASSLRRGRALPRDTQYF
>-|-|TRBV12-3/TRBV12-4|TRBJ2-7
TGTGCCAGCAGTTATAATCCCTCCCTATACCCGGAGCAGTACTTC
CASSYNPSLYPEQYF
>-|-|TRBV27|TRBJ2-2
TGTGCCAGCAGTTGGGTCTCTGTGCGGGGCGACACCGGGGAGCTGTTTTTT
CASSWVSVRGDTGELFF
>-|-|TRBV28|TRBJ2-4
TGTGCCAGCACCGGGAACTTAGCCAAAAACATTCAGTACTTC
CASTGNLAKNIQYF
>-|TRBD1|TRBV10-3|TRBJ2-7
TGTGCCATCGAGGACGCGGGGACAGGGGGTTACGAGCAGTACTTC
CAIEDAGTGGYEQYF
>-|TRBD2|TRBV27|TRBJ2-7
TGTGCCAGCAGTTTAAAGCCTAGCGGGAGGTACGAGCAGTACTTC
CASSLKPSGRYEQYF
>-|-|TRBV9|TRBJ2-1
TGTACCAGCAGCGCTGGAGGAGTTGGGCAGTTCTTC
CTSSAGGVGQFF
>-|-|TRBV20-1|TRBJ1-4
TGCAGTGCCCAGGAGCCGGAGGGAGCCTTCGGGGATGAAAAACTGTTTTTT
CSAQEPEGAFGDEKLFF
>-|-|TRBV7-9|TRBJ2-7
TGTGCCAGCAGCTTGGGTCGGGACAAGACCTACGAGCAGTACTTC
CASSLGRDKTYEQYF
>-|-|TRBV12-3/TRBV12-4|TRBJ2-7
TGTGCCAGCAGTGGAGACGGTGGAGACTACGAGCAGTACTTC
CASSGDGGDYEQYF
>few|-|TRBV20-1|TRBJ1-2
TGCAGTGCTAGGGAATATGGCTACACCTTC
CSAREYGYTF
>few|-|TRBV5-1|TRBJ2-7
TGCGCCAGCAGCTTGGGACAGGCTCCCGAAGAGCAGTACTTC
CASSLGQAPEEQYF
>-|TRBD2|TRBV6-5|TRBJ2-6
TGTGCCAGCAGTTATGGTGATTGGGGGAGGGGTCTTTCTGGGGCCAACGTCCTGACTTTC
CASSYGDWGRGLSGANVLTF
>-|TRBD1|TRBV5-1|TRBJ2-7
TGCGCCAGCAGCTCCTCGGGACAGCACTACGAGCAGTACTTC
CASSSSGQHYEQYF